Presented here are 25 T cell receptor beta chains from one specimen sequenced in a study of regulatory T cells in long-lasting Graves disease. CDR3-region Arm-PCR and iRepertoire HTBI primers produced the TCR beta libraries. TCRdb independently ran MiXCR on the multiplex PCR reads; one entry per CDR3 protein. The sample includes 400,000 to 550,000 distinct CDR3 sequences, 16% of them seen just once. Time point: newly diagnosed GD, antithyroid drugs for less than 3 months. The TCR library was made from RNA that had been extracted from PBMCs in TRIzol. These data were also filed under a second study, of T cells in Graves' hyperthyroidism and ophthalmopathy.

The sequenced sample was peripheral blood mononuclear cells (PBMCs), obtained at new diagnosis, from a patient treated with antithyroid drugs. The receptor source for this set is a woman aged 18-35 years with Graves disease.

In DNA form, the CDR3 reads TGCAGGGGGGGGGGGATTTACTATGGCTACACCTTC. Its protein is CRGGGIYYGYTF. The chain recombines TRBV29-1 with TRBJ1-2; maybe TRBD1 (5 bases). This CDR3 is 12 amino acids long. CDR1 and CDR2 from the germline V gene are SQVTM and ANQGSEA. The entire variable domain, with the rest obtained from reference TRBV29-1 and TRBJ1-2, is as follows: SAVISQKPSRDICQRGTSLTIQCQVDSQVTMMFWYRQQPGQSLTLIATANQGSEATYESGFVIDKFPISRPNLTFSTLTVSNMSPEDSSIYLCRGGGIYYGYTFGSGTRLTVV.

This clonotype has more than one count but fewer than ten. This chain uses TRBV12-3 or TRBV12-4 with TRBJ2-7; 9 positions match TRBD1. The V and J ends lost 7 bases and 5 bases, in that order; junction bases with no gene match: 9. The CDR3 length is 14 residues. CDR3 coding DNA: TGTGCCAGCACCCGCGGGACAGGGTGGCACGAGCAGTACTTC. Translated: CASTRGTGWHEQYF.

CDR3 residues: CASSIIRTSGRVNEQFF. The CDR3 bases are TGTGCCAGTAGTATCATTCGGACTAGCGGGAGGGTCAATGAGCAGTTCTTC. The genes are TRBV19 and TRBJ2-1; 15 bases map to TRBD2. Germline CDR1 is LNHDA and CDR2 is SQIVND (reference sequence). The CDR3 length is 17 residues. Trimming cost V 3 bases and J 6 bases; bases outside gene matches: 6. Looking up the rest from reference TRBV19 and TRBJ2-1 gives the full variable domain: DGGITQSPKYLFRKEGQNVTLSCEQNLNHDAMYWYRQDPGQGLRLIYYSQIVNDFQKGDIAEGYSVSREKKESFPLTVTSAQKNPTAFYLCASSIIRTSGRVNEQFFGPGTRLTVL.

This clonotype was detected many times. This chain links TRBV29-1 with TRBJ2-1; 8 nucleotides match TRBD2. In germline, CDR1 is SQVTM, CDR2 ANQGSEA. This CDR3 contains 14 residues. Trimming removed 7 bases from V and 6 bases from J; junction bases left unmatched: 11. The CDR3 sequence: CSDSPSGRSNEQFF. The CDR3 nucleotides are TGCAGCGACTCTCCTAGCGGGCGATCCAATGAGCAGTTCTTC.

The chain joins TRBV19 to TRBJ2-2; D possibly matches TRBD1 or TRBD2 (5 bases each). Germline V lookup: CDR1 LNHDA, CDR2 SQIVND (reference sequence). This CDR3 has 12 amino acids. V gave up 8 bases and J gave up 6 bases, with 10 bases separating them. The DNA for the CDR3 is TGTGCCAGTCCACAGGAGGCCGGGGAGCTGTTTTTT. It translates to CASPQEAGELFF.

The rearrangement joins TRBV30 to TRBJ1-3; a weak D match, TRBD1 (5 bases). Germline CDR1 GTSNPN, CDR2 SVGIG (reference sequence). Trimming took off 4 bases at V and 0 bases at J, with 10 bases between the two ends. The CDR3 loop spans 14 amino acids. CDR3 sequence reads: CAWMRGISGNTIYF. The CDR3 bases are TGTGCCTGGATGAGGGGAATCTCTGGAAACACCATATATTTT.

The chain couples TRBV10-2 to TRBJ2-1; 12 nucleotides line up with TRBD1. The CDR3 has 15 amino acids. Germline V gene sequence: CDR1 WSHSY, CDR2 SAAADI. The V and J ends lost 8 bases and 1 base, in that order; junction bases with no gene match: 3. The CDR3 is CASLGQGASYNEQFF. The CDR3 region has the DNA TGCGCCAGCTTGGGACAGGGGGCGTCCTACAATGAGCAGTTCTTC.

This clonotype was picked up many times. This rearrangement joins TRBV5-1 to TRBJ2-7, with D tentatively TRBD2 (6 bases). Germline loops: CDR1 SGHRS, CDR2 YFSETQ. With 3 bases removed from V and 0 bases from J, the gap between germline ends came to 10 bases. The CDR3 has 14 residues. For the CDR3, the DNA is TGCGCCAGCAGCTCGGAGGGGCACTCCTACGAGCAGTACTTC. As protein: CASSSEGHSYEQYF.

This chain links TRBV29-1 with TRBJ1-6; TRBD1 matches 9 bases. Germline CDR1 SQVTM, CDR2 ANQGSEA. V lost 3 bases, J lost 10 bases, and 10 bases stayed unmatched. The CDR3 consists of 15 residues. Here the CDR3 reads CSVDSGTGRESPLHF. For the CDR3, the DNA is TGCAGCGTTGACTCGGGGACAGGGAGGGAATCACCCCTCCACTTT.

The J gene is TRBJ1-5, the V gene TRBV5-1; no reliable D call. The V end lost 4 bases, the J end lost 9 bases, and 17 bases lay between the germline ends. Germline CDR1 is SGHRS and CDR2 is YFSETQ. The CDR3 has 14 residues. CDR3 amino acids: CASSPGEGSGPQHF. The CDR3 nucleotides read TGCGCCAGCAGCCCGGGAGAGGGTTCGGGGCCCCAGCATTTT.

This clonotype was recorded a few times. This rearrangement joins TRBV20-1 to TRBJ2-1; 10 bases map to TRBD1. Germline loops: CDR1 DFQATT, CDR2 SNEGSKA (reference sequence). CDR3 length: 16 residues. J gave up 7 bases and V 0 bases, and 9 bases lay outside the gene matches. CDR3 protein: CSARDIRQGAENEQFF. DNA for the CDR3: TGCAGTGCTAGAGATATACGACAGGGGGCAGAAAATGAGCAGTTCTTC.

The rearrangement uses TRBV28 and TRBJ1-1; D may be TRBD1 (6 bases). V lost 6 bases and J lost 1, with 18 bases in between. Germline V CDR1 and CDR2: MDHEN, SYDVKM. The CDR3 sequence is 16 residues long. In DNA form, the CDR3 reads TGTGCCAGCAGACCGGAAGGGGGGGAGGAGAACACTGAAGCTTTCTTT. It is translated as CASRPEGGEENTEAFF.

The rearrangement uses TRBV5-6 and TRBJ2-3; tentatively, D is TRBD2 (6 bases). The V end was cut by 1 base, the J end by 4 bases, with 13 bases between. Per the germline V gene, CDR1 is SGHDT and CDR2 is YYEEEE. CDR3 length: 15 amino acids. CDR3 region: CASSLPGSRADTQYF. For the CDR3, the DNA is TGTGCCAGCAGCTTGCCCGGGAGTCGTGCAGATACGCAGTATTTT.

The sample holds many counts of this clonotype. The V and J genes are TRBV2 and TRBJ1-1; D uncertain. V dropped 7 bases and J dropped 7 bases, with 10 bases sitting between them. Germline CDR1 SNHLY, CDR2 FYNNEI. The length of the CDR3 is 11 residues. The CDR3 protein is CASNGFVEAFF. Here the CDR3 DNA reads TGTGCCAGCAATGGTTTCGTTGAAGCTTTCTTT.

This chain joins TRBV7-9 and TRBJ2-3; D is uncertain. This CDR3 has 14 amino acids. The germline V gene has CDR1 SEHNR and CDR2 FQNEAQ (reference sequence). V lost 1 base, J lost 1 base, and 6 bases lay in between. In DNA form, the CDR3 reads TGTGCCAGCAGCTTAGACCCCCGCACAGATACGCAGTATTTT. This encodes CASSLDPRTDTQYF. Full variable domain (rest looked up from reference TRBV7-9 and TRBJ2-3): DTGVSQNPRHKITKRGQNVTFRCDPISEHNRLYWYRQTLGQGPEFLTYFQNEAQLEKSRLLSDRFSAERPKGSFSTLEIQRTEQGDSAMYLCASSLDPRTDTQYFGPGTRLTVL.

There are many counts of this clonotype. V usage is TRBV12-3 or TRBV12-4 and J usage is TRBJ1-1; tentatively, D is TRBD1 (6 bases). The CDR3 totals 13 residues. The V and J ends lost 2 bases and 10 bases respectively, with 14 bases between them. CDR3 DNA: TGTGCCAGCAGTTTAATCGAGGGGGGCTTAGCTTTCTTT. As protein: CASSLIEGGLAFF.

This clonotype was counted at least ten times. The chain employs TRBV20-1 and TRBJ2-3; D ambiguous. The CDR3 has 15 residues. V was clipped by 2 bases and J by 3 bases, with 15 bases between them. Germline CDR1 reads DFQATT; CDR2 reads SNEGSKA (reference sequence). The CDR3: CSARHFSIGTDTQYF. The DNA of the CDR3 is TGCAGTGCTAGACATTTCAGTATCGGGACAGATACGCAGTATTTT.

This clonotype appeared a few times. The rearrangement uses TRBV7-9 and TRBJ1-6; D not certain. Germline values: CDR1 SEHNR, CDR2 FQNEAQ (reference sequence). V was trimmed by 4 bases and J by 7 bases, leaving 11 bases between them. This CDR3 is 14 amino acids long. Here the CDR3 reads CASSSSGINSPLHF. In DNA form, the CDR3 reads TGTGCCAGCAGCTCCAGCGGGATAAATTCACCCCTCCACTTT.

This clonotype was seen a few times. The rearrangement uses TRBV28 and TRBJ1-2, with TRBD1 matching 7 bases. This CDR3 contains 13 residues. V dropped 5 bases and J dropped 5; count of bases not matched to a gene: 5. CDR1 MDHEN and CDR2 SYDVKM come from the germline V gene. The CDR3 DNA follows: TGTGCCAGCAGTGACAGGGAATGGTATGGCTACACCTTC. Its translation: CASSDREWYGYTF.

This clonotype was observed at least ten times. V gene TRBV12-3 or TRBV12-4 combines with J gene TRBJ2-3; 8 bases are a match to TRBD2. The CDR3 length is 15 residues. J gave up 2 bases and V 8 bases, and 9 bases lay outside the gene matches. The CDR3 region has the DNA TGTGCCAGCTCCCGGGGCGGGAGGTCCACAGATACGCAGTATTTT. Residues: CASSRGGRSTDTQYF.

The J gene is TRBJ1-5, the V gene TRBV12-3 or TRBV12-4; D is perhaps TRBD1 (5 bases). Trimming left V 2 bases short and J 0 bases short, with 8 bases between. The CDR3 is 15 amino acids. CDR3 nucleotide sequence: TGTGCCAGCAGTTTACAGGGAAATAGCAATCAGCCCCAGCATTTT. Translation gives CASSLQGNSNQPQHF.

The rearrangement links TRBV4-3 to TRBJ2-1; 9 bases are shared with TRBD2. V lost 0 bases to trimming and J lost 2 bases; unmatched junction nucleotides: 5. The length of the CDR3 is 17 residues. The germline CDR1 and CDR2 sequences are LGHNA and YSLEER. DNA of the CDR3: TGCGCCAGCAGCCAAGATTCGACTAGCGGCACCTACAATGAGCAGTTCTTC. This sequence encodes CASSQDSTSGTYNEQFF.

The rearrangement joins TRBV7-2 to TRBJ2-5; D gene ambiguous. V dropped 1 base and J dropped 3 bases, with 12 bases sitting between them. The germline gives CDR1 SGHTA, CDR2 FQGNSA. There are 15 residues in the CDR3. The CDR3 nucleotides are TGTGCCAGCAGCTTAGATTTGTGGCAGAAAGAGACCCAGTACTTC. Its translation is CASSLDLWQKETQYF.

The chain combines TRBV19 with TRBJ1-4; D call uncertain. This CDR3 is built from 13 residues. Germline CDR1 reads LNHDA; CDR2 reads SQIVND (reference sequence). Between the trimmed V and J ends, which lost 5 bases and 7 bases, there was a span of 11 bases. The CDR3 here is CASSWGRAEKLFF. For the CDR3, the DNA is TGTGCCAGTAGTTGGGGTCGGGCTGAAAAACTGTTTTTT.

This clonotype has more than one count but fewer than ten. The CDR3 nucleotides are TGTGCCAGCCACCCGAGGCGGGGACAGCGGCTGCGGGGGCCGGAGTACAATGAGCAGTTCTTC. The encoded protein is CASHPRRGQRLRGPEYNEQFF. This chain uses TRBV27 with TRBJ2-1; D is tentatively TRBD1 or TRBD2 (7 bases each). The germline V and J ends were trimmed by 8 bases and 4 bases, with 36 bases remaining between them. The CDR3 has 21 amino acids. Germline assignment: CDR1 MNHEY and CDR2 SMNVEV (reference sequence).